Here is one T cell receptor beta chain with its context. No cognate antigen has been identified for it. No clone much larger than this one lies a single base away; base qualities are absent. This sample includes further DNA sequences coding for the same CDR3. The record originates from a study of graft-versus-host responses after intestinal transplantation (dated by TCRdb to the early 2020s). In the study overall: Multivisceral, liver-intestinal, or isolated intestinal transplants were received by the recipients. Every recipient was given anti-thymocyte globulin induction, followed by roughly 3 years of maintenance tacrolimus and steroids. The cohort enrolled approximately 24 intestinal transplant recipients, one of whom was a retransplant, and a few patients without pretransplant specimens were excluded. A peak of at least 4% donor T cells among recipient peripheral blood mononuclear cells was the definition used for donor T cell macrochimerism. Rather than going through the commercial service, samples from three later patients were sequenced in-house on an Illumina MiSeq and processed with MiXCR. Bulk TCR-beta CDR3 sequencing was used to track graft-versus-host and host-versus-graft alloreactive T cell clones in the graft, circulation and bone marrow after intestinal transplantation. To identify alloreactive clones, pre-transplant mixed lymphocyte reaction products were sequenced and then compared with unstimulated pre-transplant donor and recipient T cells.

The sample's time point label, decoded: cells obtained before transplantation from donor or recipient. CD3+CD4+ and CD3+CD8+ populations were FACS-sorted from unstimulated pre-transplant donor and recipient cells taken from spleen or lymph nodes. The germline V gene specifies SGDLS as CDR1 and YYNGEE as CDR2. The CDR3 has 15 amino acids, counting the end cysteine and phenylalanine. The DNA shown is the 45-base CDR3, in frame from base 1. After removal of 0 bases from V and 6 bases from J, the junction retains 4 bases not matched to a gene. What the authors observed across the whole study: The conclusions were limited by the relatively low number and heterogeneity of the intestinal transplant patients. Early after transplant, peak levels of circulating GvH clones were found to be associated with declines in HvG clones. GvH clones were found in recipient bone marrow, and some of the GvH clones appeared earlier in ileal mucosa or blood, which is consistent with an intestinal mucosal origin. In the allografts of patients with donor T cell macrochimerism, GvH to HvG T cell clonal ratios were high.

Preparation of the library involved the immunoSEQ multiplex PCR assay. For most patients, genomic DNA was isolated with the Qiagen DNeasy Blood and Tissue Kit and shipped frozen to Adaptive Biotechnologies for TCR sequencing. High-throughput TCR-beta CDR3 sequencing of genomic DNA from most patients was performed by Adaptive Biotechnologies. In the original analysis: Adaptive's ImmunoSEQ software was the source of the TCR sequencing data for about 20 patients, while a few other patients were processed with MiXCR and VDJtools. To correct CD4 versus CD8 sorting errors, sequences present in both subsets at a frequency ratio below 5:1 were removed. CDR3 nucleotide sequences shared between donor and recipient were removed because their origin could not be assigned. Alloreactive clones required at least 2-fold expansion over unstimulated cells and minimum CFSE-low frequency of 0.002% (template counts) or 0.001% (read counts). Clones were considered mappable if detected in sequenced pre-transplant spleen, lymph node, or MLR CFSE-low populations of the donor or recipient. Cumulative frequency of alloreactive clones was calculated as a percentage of all sequences weighted by copy number. TCRdb took this table from immuneACCESS and kept in-frame rearrangements with V and J called. Such tables lack part of the clones; where checked against another copy, unresolved V genes explain under half of the gap, and the rest is unexplained. V and J calls and clone size are as listed in that table; D and trimming were resolved from the DNA. This sample gives around 100,000 clones in total; 90% to 95% of them show up just once. The ten largest clonotypes hold less than 1.5% of the sample.

This material consisted of unstimulated CD8+ T cells sorted from spleen or lymph node cells, taken before transplant. The chain joins TRBV9 to TRBJ2-1, with 9 middle bases fitting TRBD2. The clonotype was recovered from a human donor who was the organ donor for an intestinal transplant. The CDR3 loop reads CASSVGGGRANEQFF. The sequenced DNA: TGTGCCAGCAGCGTAGGGGGCGGGAGGGCCAATGAGCAGTTCTTC.